Described below is a single T cell receptor (beta chain) sequence and its context. This specimen belongs to a study of sequential checkpoint blockade in melanoma. Treatment indicated: randomized to nivolumab then ipilimumab (arm A) or the reverse (arm B). Data came from immunoSEQ multiplex PCR; TCRdb stores just in-frame clones and leaves some out. The profile shows 25,000 to 30,000 clones, about 72% of them singletons. The CDR3 sequence is 14 residues long. After removal of 5 bases from V and 3 bases from J, the junction contained 7 bases not matched to a gene. CDR1 and CDR2 from the germline V gene are SEHNR and FQNEAQ (reference sequence).

The receptor was isolated from a human donor with melanoma. This sample comprised CD8+ T cells sorted from blood (inferred from file names), obtained from a patient given nivolumab and ipilimumab in sequence. The J gene is TRBJ2-7, the V gene TRBV7-9; 7 bases align to TRBD1. The CDR3 DNA follows: TGTGCCAGCAGCCCGACAGGGAGTATCTACGAGCAGTACTTC. Protein: CASSPTGSIYEQYF.